This T cell receptor (beta chain) appears in the sequencing data of a study of T cell responses to AZD1222 COVID-19 vaccine. Study findings and constraints: Close to half of all spike-specific TCRs reportedly target regions of the variants that are unmutated. With two AZD1222 doses given, Spike-specific TCR breadth and depth both rose. Seropositivity was recorded at baseline in only 6 or 7 AZD1222 recipients.

The germline V gene has CDR1 SGHRS and CDR2 YFSETQ. V dropped 3 bases and J dropped 8 bases, with 21 bases sitting between them. CDR3 length: 16 amino acids. Some clones are missing from TCRdb's copy, which holds only in-frame ones; the method was immunoSEQ multiplex PCR. The profile shows roughly 130,000 clones, approximately 88% of them singletons. As regards this clone: Its antigen is unidentified.

The sample in question was peripheral blood, obtained on day 0 of MenACWY control vaccination. This receptor was taken from an adult in good health. The chain recombines TRBV5-1 with TRBJ2-1, with D hard to call. The CDR3 here is CASSSGFAAFGYEQFF. In DNA form, the CDR3 reads TGCGCCAGCAGCTCCGGCTTTGCGGCTTTTGGTTATGAGCAGTTCTTC. Full variable domain (rest looked up from reference TRBV5-1 and TRBJ2-1): KAGVTQTPRYLIKTRGQQVTLSCSPISGHRSVSWYQQTPGQGLQFLFEYFSETQRNKGNFPGRFSGRQFSNSRSEMNVSTLELGDSALYLCASSSGFAAFGYEQFFGPGTRLTVL.